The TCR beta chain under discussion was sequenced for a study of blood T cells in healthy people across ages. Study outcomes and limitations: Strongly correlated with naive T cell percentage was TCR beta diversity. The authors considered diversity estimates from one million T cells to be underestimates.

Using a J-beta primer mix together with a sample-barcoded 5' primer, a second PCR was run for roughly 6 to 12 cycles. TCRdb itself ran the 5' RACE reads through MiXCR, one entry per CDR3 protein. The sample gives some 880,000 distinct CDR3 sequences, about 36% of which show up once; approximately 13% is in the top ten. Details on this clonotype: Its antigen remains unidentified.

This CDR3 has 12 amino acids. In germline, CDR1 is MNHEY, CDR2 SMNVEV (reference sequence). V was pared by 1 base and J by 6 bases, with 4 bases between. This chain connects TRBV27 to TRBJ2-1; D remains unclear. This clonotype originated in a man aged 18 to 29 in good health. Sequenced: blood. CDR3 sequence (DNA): TGTGCCAGCAGTTTATACACCAATGAGCAGTTCTTC. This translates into CASSLYTNEQFF.